This T cell receptor (beta chain) was found in a study of blood T cell repertoires in COVID-19. As for the study in general: PBMCs, B-cell-depleted T cells, or T cells were the source of the cDNA or gDNA that made up the material.

Germline CDR1 and CDR2: LNHDA and SQIVND (reference sequence). The CDR3 sequence is 14 residues long. Trimming took 4 bases from V and 2 from J, leaving 9 bases between them. Using immunoSEQ multiplex PCR, the repertoire was profiled, and TCRdb retains in-frame clones only, with some absent. The sample holds 110,000 to 150,000 clones, about 87% seen once. The sequencing input was peripheral blood. The receptor was isolated from a woman older than 75 with acute or convalescent COVID-19. The V call is TRBV19, the J call TRBJ1-5; D is unresolved. The CDR3 bases are TGTGCCAGTAGTAGAGGTTGGGGCAATCAGCCCCAGCATTTT. Its translation is CASSRGWGNQPQHF.